This entry is about one T cell receptor (beta chain). The method was immunoSEQ multiplex PCR; TCRdb's version includes in-frame clones alone and lacks a portion of them. Here the sample spans about 100,000 clones, approximately 89% being singletons. The sample is drawn from a study of OX40 agonist ivuxolimab in advanced cancers. Sequenced material: CD4+ or CD8+ T cells sorted from blood, taken in a trial of the OX40 agonist ivuxolimab. This receptor was taken from an adult with an advanced solid tumor such as melanoma, head and neck, liver or kidney cancer.

The CDR3: CASSYVDTEAFF. Written as DNA, the CDR3 is TGTGCCAGCAGTTACGTGGACACTGAAGCTTTCTTT. The gene calls are TRBV6-6 and TRBJ1-1; D is ambiguous. The CDR3 loop spans 12 amino acids. Trimming left V 2 bases short and J 3 bases short, with 4 bases between. CDR1 MNHNY and CDR2 SVGAGI come from the germline V gene (reference sequence).